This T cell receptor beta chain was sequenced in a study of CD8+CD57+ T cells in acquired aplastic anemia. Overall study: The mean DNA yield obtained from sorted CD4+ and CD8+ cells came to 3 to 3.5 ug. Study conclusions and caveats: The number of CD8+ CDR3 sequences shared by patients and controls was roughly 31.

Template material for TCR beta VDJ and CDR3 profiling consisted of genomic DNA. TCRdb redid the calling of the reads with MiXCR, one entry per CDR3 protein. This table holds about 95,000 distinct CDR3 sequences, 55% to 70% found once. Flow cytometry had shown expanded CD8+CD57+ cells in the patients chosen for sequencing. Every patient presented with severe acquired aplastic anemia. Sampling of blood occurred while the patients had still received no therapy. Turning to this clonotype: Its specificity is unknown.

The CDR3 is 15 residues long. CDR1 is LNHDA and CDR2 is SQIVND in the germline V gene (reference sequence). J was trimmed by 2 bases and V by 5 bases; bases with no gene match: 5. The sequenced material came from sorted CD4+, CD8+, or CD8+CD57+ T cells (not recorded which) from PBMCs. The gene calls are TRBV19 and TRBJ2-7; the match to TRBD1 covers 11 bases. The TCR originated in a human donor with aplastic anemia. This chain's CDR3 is CASSARTGGPYEQYF. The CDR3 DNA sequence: TGTGCCAGTAGTGCACGGACAGGGGGCCCCTACGAGCAGTACTTC.